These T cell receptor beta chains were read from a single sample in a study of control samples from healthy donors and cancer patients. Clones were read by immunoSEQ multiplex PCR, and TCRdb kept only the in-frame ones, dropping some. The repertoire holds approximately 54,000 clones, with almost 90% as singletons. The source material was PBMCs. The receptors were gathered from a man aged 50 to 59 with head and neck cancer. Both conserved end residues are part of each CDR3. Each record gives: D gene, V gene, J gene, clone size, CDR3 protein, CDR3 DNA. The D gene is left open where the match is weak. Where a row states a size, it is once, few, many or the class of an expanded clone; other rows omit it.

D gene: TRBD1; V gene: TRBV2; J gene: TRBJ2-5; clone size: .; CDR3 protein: CASNRGQETQYF; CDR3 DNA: TGTGCCAGCAACAGGGGCCAAGAGACCCAGTACTTC
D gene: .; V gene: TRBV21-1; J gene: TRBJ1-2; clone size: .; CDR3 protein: CASSKARDRLWGYTF; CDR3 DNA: TGTGCCAGCAGCAAAGCGAGGGACAGGCTTTGGGGCTACACCTTC
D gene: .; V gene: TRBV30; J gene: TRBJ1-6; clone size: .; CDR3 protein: CAWSVRQNNSPLHF; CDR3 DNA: TGTGCCTGGAGTGTCAGACAGAATAATTCACCCCTCCACTTT
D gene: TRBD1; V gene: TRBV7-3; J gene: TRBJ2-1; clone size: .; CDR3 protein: CASSLKGTGLYNEQFF; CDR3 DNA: TGTGCCAGCAGCTTAAAAGGGACAGGGCTCTACAATGAGCAGTTCTTC
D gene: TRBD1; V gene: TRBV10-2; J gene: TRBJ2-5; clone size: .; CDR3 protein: CASEGAEETQYF; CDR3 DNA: TGCGCCAGTGAGGGGGCGGAAGAGACCCAGTACTTC
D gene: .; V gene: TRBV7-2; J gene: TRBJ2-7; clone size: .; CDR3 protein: CASSSAGSLYEQYF; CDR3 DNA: TGTGCCAGCAGCTCGGCGGGGTCTTTATACGAGCAGTACTTC
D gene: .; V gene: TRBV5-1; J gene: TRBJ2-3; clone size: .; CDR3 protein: CASSLTGFTDTQYF; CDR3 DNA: TGCGCCAGCAGCTTGACAGGGTTCACAGATACGCAGTATTTT
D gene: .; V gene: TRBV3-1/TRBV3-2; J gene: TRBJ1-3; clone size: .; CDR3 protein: CASSQDQDVSGNTIYF; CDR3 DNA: TGTGCCAGCAGCCAAGACCAGGACGTGTCTGGAAACACCATATATTTT
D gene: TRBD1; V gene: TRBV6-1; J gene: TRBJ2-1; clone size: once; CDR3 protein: CASSVGTGGARQTNEQFF; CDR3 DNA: TGTGCCAGCAGTGTAGGGACAGGGGGCGCCAGACAGACAAATGAGCAGTTCTTC
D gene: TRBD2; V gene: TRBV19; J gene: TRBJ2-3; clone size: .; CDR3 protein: CASSTLAGGTDTQYF; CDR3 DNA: TGTGCCAGTAGTACCCTAGCGGGAGGGACCGATACGCAGTATTTT
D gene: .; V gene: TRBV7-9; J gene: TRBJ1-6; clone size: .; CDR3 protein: CASSLAMGRGSSPLHF; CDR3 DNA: TGTGCCAGCAGCTTAGCCATGGGCAGGGGTAGTTCACCCCTCCACTTT
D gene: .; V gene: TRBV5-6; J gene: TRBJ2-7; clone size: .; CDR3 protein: CASSPLRENDEQYF; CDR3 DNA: TGTGCCAGCAGCCCGTTGAGGGAGAACGACGAGCAGTACTTC
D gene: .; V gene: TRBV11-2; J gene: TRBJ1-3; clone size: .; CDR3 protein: CASSPKNTIYF; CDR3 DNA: TGTGCCAGCAGCCCGAAAAACACCATATATTTT
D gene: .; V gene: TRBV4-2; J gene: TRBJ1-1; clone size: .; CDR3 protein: CASSQDKGETEAFF; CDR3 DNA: TGTGCCAGCAGCCAAGATAAGGGGGAGACTGAAGCTTTCTTT
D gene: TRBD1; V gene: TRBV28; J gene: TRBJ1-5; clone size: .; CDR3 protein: CASTIQGRLQPQHF; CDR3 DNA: TGTGCCAGCACCATACAGGGGCGATTACAGCCCCAGCATTTT
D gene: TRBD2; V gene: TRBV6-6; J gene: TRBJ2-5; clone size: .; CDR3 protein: CASSLSGGSLWETQYF; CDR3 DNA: TGTGCCAGCAGCCTCAGCGGGGGGTCCCTGTGGGAGACCCAGTACTTC
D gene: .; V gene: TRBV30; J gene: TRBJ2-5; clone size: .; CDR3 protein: CAWSGPTMGTQYF; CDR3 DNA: TGTGCCTGGAGTGGGCCCACAATGGGGACCCAGTACTTC
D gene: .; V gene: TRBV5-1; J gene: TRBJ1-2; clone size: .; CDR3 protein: CASSPSGADYGYTF; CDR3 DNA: TGCGCCAGCAGCCCCTCGGGGGCGGACTATGGCTACACCTTC
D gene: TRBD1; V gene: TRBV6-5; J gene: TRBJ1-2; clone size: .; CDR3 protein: CASSYLGQGVNYGYTF; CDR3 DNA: TGTGCCAGCAGTTATCTAGGACAGGGGGTGAACTATGGCTACACCTTC
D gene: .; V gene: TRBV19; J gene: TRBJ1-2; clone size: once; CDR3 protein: CASSADGTYGYTF; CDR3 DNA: TGTGCCAGTAGTGCCGACGGCACTTATGGCTACACCTTC
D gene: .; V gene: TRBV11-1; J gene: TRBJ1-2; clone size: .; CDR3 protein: CASSQSQGNYGYTF; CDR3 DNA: TGTGCCAGCAGCCAAAGCCAGGGGAACTATGGCTACACCTTC
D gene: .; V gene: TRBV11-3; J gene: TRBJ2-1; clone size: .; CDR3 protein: CASSLSTLSDEQFF; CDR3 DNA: TGTGCCAGCAGCTTATCGACTCTGTCCGATGAGCAGTTCTTC
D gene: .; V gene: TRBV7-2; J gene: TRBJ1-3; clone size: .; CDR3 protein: CASSTMGGSGNTIYF; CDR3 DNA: TGTGCCAGCAGCACCATGGGGGGCTCTGGAAACACCATATATTTT
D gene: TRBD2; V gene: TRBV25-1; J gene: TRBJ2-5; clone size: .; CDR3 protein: CASRPTSGRARETQYF; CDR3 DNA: TGTGCCAGCAGGCCAACTAGCGGGAGGGCACGGGAGACCCAGTACTTC
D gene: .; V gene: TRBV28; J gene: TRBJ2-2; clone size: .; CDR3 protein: CASRRRTAGELFF; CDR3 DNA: TGTGCCAGCAGACGTAGGACAGCCGGGGAGCTGTTTTTT
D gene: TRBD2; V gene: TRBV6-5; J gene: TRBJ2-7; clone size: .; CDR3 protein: CASSHGTSGSVRYF; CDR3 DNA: TGTGCCAGCAGCCACGGGACTAGCGGGAGCGTAAGGTACTTC
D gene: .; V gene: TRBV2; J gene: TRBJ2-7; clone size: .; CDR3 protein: CASRAGMSSSYEQYF; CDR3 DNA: TGTGCCAGCCGGGCCGGAATGTCCAGCTCCTACGAGCAGTACTTC
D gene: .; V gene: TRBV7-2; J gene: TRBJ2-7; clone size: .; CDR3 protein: CASRGFGSYEQYF; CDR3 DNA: TGTGCCAGTAGGGGATTCGGGTCCTACGAGCAGTACTTC
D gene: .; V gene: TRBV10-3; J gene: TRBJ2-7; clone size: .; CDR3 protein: CAISNSYEQYF; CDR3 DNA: TGTGCCATCAGTAACTCCTACGAGCAGTACTTC
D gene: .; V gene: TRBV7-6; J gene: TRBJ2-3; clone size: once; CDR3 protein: CASSLGSSSTDTQYF; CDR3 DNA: TGTGCCAGCAGCCTCGGGAGTTCTAGCACAGATACGCAGTATTTT
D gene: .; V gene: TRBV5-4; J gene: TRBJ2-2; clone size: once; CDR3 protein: CASSSVGAGELFF; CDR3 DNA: TGTGCCAGCAGCTCGGTGGGGGCAGGGGAGCTGTTTTTT
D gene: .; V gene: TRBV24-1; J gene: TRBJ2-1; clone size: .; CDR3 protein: CATSASDRTYNEQFF; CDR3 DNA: TGTGCCACCAGTGCCTCCGACAGGACCTACAATGAGCAGTTCTTC
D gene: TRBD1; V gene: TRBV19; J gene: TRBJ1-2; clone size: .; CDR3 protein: CARTRTGALGYTF; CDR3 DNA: TGTGCCAGGACTAGGACAGGGGCTCTCGGCTACACCTTC
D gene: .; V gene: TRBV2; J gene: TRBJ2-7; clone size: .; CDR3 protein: CASSEAPAEQYF; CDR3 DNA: TGTGCCAGCAGTGAAGCCCCCGCCGAGCAGTACTTC
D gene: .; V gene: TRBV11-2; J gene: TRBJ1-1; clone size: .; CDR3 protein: CASSLNTASNTEAFF; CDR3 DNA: TGTGCCAGCAGCTTAAACACGGCTTCGAACACTGAAGCTTTCTTT
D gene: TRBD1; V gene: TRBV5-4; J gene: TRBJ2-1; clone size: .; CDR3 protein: CASSHPSDRGQNEQFF; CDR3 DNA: TGTGCCAGCAGCCACCCTTCCGACAGGGGGCAAAATGAGCAGTTCTTC
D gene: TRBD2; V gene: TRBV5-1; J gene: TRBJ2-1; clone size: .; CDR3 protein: CASSWASGAREQFF; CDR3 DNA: TGCGCCAGCAGCTGGGCTAGCGGGGCGAGGGAGCAGTTCTTC
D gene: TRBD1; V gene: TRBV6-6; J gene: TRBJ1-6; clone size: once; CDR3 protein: CASFRGLNSPLHF; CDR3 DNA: TGTGCCAGCTTCAGGGGGCTTAATTCACCCCTCCACTTT
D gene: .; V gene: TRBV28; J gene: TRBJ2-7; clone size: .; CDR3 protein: CASSFFLRASYEQYF; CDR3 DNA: TGTGCCAGCAGTTTTTTTCTCAGGGCGTCCTACGAGCAGTACTTC
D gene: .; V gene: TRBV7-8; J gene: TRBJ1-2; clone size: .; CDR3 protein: CASSRGHNGYTF; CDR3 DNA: TGTGCCAGCAGCCGCGGACACAATGGCTACACCTTC
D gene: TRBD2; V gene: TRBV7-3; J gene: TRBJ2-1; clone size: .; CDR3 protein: CASSLFGTSGGPYNEQFF; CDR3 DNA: TGTGCCAGCAGCTTATTCGGGACTAGCGGGGGGCCCTATAATGAGCAGTTCTTC
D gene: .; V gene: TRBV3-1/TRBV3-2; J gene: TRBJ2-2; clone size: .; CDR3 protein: CASSQLAGELFF; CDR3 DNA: TGTGCCAGCAGCCAACTAGCTGGGGAGCTGTTTTTT
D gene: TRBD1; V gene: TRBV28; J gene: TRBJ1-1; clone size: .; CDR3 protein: CASRTQGGTEAFF; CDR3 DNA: TGTGCCAGCAGAACCCAGGGGGGTACTGAAGCTTTCTTT
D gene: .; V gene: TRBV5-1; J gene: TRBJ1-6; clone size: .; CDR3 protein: CASSLGQHNSPLHF; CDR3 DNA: TGCGCCAGCAGCTTGGGGCAGCATAATTCACCCCTCCACTTT
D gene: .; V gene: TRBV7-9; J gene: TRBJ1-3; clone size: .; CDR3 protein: CASSLEVSGSSGNTIYF; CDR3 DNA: TGTGCCAGCAGCTTAGAAGTGTCGGGGTCCTCTGGAAACACCATATATTTT
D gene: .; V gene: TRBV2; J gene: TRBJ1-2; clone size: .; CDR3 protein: CASSEVRSLNYGYTF; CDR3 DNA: TGTGCCAGCAGTGAAGTTCGGTCTCTTAACTATGGCTACACCTTC
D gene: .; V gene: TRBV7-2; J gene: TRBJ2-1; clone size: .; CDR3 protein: CASSLGGVAPGQFF; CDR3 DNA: TGTGCCAGCAGCTTAGGGGGCGTGGCACCAGGCCAGTTCTTC
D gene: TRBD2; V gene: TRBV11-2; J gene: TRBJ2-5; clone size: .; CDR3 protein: CASSSSGGAGETQYF; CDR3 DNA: TGTGCCAGCAGCTCCTCGGGGGGAGCGGGAGAGACCCAGTACTTC
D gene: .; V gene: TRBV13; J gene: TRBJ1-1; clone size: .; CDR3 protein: CASSLIGGLGEAFF; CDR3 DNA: TGTGCCAGCAGCCTAATCGGGGGGCTTGGTGAAGCTTTCTTT
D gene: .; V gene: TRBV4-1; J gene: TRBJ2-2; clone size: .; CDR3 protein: CASSQVFAGVNTGELFF; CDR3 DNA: TGCGCCAGCAGCCAAGTGTTTGCAGGGGTGAACACCGGGGAGCTGTTTTTT
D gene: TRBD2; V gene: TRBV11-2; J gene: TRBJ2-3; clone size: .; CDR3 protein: CASSFSGGPYTDTQYF; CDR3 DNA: TGTGCCAGCAGCTTTAGCGGGGGGCCCTACACAGATACGCAGTATTTT
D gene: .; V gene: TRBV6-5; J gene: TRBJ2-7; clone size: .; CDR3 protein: CASSHFYYEQYF; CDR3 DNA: TGTGCCAGCAGCCATTTTTACTACGAGCAGTACTTC
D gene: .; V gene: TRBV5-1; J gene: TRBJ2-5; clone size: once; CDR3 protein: CASSPGAQDLETQYF; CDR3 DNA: TGCGCCAGCAGCCCCGGAGCCCAGGACCTCGAGACCCAGTACTTC
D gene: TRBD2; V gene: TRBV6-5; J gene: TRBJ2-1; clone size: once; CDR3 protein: CASRRGVGNEQFF; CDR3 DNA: TGTGCCAGCAGGCGGGGGGTCGGCAATGAGCAGTTCTTC
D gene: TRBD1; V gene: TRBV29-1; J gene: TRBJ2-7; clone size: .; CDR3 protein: CSVALTTGVEQYF; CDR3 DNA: TGCAGCGTGGCTCTAACCACAGGGGTCGAGCAGTACTTC
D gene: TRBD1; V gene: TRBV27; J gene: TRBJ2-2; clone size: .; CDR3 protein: CASSTLGQGSGATGELFF; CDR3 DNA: TGTGCCAGCAGCACTCTGGGACAGGGGAGTGGGGCCACCGGGGAGCTGTTTTTT